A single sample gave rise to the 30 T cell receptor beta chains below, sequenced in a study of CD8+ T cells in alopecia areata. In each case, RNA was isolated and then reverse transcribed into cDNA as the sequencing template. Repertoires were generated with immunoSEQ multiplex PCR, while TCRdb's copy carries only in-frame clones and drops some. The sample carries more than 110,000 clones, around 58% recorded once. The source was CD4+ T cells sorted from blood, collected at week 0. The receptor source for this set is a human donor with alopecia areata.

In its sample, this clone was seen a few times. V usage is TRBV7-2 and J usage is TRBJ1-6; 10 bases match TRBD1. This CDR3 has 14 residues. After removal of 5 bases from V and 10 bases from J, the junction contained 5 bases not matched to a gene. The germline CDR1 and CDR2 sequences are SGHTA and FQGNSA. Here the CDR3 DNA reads TGTGCCAGCAGCGAGGGACAGGGGAGATCACCCCTCCACTTT. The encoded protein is CASSEGQGRSPLHF.

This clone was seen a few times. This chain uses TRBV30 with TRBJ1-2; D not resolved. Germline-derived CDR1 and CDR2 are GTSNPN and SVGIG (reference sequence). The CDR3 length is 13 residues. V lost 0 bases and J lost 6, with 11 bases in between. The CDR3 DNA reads TGTGCCTGGAGTGTGGTAGGGCTGGATGGCTACACCTTC. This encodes CAWSVVGLDGYTF.

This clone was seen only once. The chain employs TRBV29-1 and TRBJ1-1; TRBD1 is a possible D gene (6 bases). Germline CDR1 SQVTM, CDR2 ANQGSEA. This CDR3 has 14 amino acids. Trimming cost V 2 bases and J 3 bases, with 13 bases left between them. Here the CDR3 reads CSVETLTGYTEAFF. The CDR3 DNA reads TGCAGCGTTGAAACTCTAACAGGGTACACTGAAGCTTTCTTT.

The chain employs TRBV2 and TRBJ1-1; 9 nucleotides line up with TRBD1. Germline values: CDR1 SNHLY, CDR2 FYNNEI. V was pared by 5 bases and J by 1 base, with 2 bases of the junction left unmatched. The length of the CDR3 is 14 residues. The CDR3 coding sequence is TGTGCCAGCAGTAAGGGACAGGGGAACACTGAAGCTTTCTTT. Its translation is CASSKGQGNTEAFF. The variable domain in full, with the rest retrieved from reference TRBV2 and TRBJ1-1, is EPEVTQTPSHQVTQMGQEVILRCVPISNHLYFYWYRQILGQKVEFLVSFYNNEISEKSEIFDDQFSVERPDGSNFTLKIRSTKLEDSAMYFCASSKGQGNTEAFFGQGTRLTVV.

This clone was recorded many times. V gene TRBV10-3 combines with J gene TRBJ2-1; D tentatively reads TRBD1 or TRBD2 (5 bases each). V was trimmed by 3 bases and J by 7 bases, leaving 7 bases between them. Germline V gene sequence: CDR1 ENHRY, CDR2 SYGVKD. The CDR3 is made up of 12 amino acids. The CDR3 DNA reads TGTGCCATCAGTGATTGGGGGAATGAGCAGTTCTTC. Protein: CAISDWGNEQFF.

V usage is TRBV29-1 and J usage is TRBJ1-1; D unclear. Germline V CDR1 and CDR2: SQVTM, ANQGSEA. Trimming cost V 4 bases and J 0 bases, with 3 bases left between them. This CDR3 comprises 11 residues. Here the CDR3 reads CSVAMNTEAFF. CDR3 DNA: TGCAGCGTTGCCATGAACACTGAAGCTTTCTTT. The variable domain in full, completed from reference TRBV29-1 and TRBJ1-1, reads SAVISQKPSRDICQRGTSLTIQCQVDSQVTMMFWYRQQPGQSLTLIATANQGSEATYESGFVIDKFPISRPNLTFSTLTVSNMSPEDSSIYLCSVAMNTEAFFGQGTRLTVV.

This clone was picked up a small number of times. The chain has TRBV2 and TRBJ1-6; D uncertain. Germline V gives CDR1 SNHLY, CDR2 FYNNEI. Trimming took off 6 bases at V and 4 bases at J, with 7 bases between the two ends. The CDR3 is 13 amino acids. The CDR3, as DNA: TGTGCCAGCAGAATATCTTATAATTCACCCCTCCACTTT. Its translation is CASRISYNSPLHF.

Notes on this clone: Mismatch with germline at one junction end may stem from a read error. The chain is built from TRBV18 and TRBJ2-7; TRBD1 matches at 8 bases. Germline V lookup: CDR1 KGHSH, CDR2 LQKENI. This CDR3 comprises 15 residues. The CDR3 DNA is TGTGCCAGCTCACCCCAGACAGGGGCTCCCTACGAGCAGTGCTTC. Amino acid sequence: CASSPQTGAPYEQCF.

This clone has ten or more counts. The CDR3 sequence is CASTSLSRGFTDTQYF. CDR3 DNA: TGTGCCAGCACCTCGCTGAGCCGTGGGTTCACAGATACGCAGTATTTT. The chain couples TRBV27 to TRBJ2-3; D unresolved. V was trimmed by 7 bases and J by 2 bases, leaving 19 bases between them. The CDR3 is 16 residues long. Germline lookup yields CDR1 MNHEY and CDR2 SMNVEV (reference sequence).

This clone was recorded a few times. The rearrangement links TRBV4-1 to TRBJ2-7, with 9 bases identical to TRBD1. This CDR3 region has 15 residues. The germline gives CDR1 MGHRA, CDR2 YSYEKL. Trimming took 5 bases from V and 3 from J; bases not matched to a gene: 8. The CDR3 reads CASSVGGQGIYEQYF. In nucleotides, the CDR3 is TGCGCCAGCAGCGTCGGCGGACAGGGGATCTACGAGCAGTACTTC.

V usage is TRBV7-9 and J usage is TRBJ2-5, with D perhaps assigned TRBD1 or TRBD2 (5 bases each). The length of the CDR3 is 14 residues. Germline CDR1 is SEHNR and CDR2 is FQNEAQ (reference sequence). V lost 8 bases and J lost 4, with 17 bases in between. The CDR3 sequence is CASLLGAFGETQYF. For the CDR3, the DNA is TGTGCCAGCCTACTAGGGGCTTTCGGAGAGACCCAGTACTTC.

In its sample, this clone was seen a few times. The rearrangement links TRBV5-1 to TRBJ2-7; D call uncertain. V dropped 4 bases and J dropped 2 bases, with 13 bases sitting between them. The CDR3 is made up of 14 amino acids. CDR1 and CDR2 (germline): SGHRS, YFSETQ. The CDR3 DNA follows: TGCGCCAGCAGCCCCCTGGACCTGACCTACGAGCAGTACTTC. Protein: CASSPLDLTYEQYF. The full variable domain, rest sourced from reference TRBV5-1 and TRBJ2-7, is KAGVTQTPRYLIKTRGQQVTLSCSPISGHRSVSWYQQTPGQGLQFLFEYFSETQRNKGNFPGRFSGRQFSNSRSEMNVSTLELGDSALYLCASSPLDLTYEQYFGPGTRLTVT.

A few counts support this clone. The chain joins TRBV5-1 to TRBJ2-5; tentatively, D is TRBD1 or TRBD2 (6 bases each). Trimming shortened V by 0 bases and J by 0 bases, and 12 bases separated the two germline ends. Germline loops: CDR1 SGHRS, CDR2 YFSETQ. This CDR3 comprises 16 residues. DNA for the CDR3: TGCGCCAGCAGCTTGGTGTCCGGGGGCCACCAAGAGACCCAGTACTTC. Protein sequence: CASSLVSGGHQETQYF.

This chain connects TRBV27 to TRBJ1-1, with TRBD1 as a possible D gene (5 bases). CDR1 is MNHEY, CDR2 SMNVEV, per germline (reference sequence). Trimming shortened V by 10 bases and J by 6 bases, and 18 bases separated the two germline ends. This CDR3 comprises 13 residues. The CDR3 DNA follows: TGTGCCAACCAAACGACACTGGGACCTGAAGCTTTCTTT. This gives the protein CANQTTLGPEAFF.

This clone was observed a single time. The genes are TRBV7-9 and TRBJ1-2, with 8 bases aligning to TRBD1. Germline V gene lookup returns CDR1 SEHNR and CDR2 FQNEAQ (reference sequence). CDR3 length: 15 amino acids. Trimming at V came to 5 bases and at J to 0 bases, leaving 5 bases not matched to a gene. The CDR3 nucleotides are TGTGCCAGCAGCCTCACAGGGGGAGCTAACTATGGCTACACCTTC. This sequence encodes CASSLTGGANYGYTF.

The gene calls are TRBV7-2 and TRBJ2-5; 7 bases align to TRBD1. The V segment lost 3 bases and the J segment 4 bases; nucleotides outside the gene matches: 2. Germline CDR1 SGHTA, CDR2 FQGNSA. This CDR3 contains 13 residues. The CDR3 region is CASSLRQGETQYF. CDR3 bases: TGTGCCAGCAGCTTGCGACAGGGAGAGACCCAGTACTTC.

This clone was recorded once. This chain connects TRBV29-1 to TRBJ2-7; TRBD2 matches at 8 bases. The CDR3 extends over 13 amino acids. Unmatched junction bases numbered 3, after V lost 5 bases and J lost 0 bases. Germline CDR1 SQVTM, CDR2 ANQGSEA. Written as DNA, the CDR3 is TGCAGCGTTAGGGCGGGGGGCTCCTACGAGCAGTACTTC. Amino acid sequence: CSVRAGGSYEQYF.

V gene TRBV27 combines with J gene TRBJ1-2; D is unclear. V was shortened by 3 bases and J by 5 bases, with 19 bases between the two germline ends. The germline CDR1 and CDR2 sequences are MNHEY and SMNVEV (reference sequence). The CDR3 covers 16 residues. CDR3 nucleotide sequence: TGTGCCAGCAGTTTTAGGATGGTCAAAGACTCTTATGGCTACACCTTC. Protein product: CASSFRMVKDSYGYTF.

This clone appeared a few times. The CDR3 DNA is TGCGCCAGCAGCAGAATTTCGGGGAGAGCTTTCTTT. Translated, it gives CASSRISGRAFF. The chain recombines TRBV4-1 with TRBJ1-1; D gene unclear. V shed 5 bases and J shed 10 bases, with 14 bases lying between them. The CDR3 is made up of 12 amino acids. Germline CDR1 is MGHRA and CDR2 is YSYEKL.

In nucleotides, the CDR3 is TGTGCCAGCAGATCTACAAGAGGCTCTGGGGCCAACGTCCTGACTTTC. Translated: CASRSTRGSGANVLTF. The chain has TRBV7-9 and TRBJ2-6; no clear D. Germline-derived CDR1 and CDR2 are SEHNR and FQNEAQ (reference sequence). The germline V and J ends were trimmed by 6 bases and 0 bases, with 12 bases remaining between them. The CDR3 length is 16 residues.

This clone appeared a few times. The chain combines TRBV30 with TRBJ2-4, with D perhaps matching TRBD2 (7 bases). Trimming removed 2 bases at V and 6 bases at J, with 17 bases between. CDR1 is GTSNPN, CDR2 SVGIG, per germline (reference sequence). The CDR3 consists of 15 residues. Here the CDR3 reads CAWSLGPRGGNIQYF. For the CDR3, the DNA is TGTGCCTGGAGTCTTGGACCAAGGGGGGGAAACATTCAGTACTTC.

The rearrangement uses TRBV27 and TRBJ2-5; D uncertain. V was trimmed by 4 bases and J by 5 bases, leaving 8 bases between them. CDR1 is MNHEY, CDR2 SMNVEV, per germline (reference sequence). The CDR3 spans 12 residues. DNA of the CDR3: TGTGCCAGCAGTTCCCGAAGGGAGACCCAGTACTTC. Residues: CASSSRRETQYF.

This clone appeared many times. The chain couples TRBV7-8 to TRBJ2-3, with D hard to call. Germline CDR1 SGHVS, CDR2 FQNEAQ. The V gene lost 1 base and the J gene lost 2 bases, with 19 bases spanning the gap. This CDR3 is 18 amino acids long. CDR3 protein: CASSLEAGRSYDTDTQYF. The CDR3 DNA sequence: TGTGCCAGCAGCTTAGAGGCAGGTCGATCATACGACACAGATACGCAGTATTTT.

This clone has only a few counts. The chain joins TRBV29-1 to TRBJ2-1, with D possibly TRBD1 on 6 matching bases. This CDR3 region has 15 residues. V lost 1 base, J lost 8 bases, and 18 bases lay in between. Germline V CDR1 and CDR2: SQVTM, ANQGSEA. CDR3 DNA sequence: TGCAGCGTTGAAGGCAAGACAGGATCGGGCGATGAGCAGTTCTTC. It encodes CSVEGKTGSGDEQFF.

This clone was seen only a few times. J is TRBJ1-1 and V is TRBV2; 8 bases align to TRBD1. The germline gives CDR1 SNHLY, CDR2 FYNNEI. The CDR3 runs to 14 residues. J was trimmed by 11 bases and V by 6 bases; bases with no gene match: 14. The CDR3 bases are TGTGCCAGCAGCCCTGCCCGACAGGGGCTGGCGGCTTTCTTT. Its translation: CASSPARQGLAAFF.

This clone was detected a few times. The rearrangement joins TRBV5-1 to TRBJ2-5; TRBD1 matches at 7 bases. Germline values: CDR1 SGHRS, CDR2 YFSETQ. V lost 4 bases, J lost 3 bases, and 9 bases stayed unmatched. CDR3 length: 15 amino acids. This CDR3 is CASSSTPGTEETQYF. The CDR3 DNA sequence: TGCGCCAGCAGCAGTACCCCCGGGACAGAAGAGACCCAGTACTTC.

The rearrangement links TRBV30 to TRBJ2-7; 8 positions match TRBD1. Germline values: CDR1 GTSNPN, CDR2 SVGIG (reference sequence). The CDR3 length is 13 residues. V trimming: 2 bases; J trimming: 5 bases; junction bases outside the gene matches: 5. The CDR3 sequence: CAWSRTGRDEQYF. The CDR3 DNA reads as TGTGCCTGGAGTAGGACAGGGAGAGACGAGCAGTACTTC.

CDR3 sequence: CAWRLAGGNTQYF. As DNA, the CDR3 is TGTGCCTGGAGGCTAGCGGGGGGAAATACGCAGTATTTT. This chain uses TRBV30 with TRBJ2-3, with 11 bases that match TRBD2. The trim removed 3 bases at V and 7 bases at J, leaving 3 bases unmatched. The CDR3 runs to 13 residues. Germline CDR1 reads GTSNPN; CDR2 reads SVGIG (reference sequence).

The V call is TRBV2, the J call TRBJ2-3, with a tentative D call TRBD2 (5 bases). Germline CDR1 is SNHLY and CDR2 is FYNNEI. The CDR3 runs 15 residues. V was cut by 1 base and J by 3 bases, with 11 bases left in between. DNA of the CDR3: TGTGCCAGCAGTGAAGTGGCACTAGGTACAGATACGCAGTATTTT. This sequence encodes CASSEVALGTDTQYF.

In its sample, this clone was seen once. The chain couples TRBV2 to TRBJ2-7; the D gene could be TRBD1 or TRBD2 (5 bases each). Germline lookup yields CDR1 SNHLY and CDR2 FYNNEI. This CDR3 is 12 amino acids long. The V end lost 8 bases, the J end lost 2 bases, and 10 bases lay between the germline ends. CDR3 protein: CASGWGTYEQYF. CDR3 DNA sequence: TGTGCCAGCGGATGGGGGACCTACGAGCAGTACTTC.